One and the same sample provided the 22 T cell receptor beta chains below, sequenced in a study. The sorted Tregs were CD4+CD25+CD127-/low cells. Adaptor-ligated barcode primers were used to amplify TRBV12-4/TRBJ1-2 clonotypes. TCRdb re-derived calls from the multiplex PCR reads in MiXCR, one entry per CDR3 protein. The table has approximately 180 distinct CDR3 sequences, about 1.5% seen once. Sequences were obtained from Tregs sorted from blood. These receptors were obtained from a female donor with breast cancer.

In its sample, this clonotype ranks as hyperexpanded. CDR3 in DNA: TGTGCCAGCAGTCGGACAGGGGATGGCTACACCTTC. This translates into CASSRTGDGYTF. This chain links TRBV12-3 or TRBV12-4 with TRBJ1-2; TRBD1 agrees at 9 bases. CDR3 length: 12 amino acids. V lost 5 bases, J lost 6 bases, and 1 base stayed unmatched.

In its sample, this clonotype is large (0.1 to 1%). This sequence joins TRBV12-3 or TRBV12-4 and TRBJ1-2, with TRBD1 matching 7 bases. The CDR3 contains 14 residues. Losses at the gene ends were 6 bases for V and 1 base for J; bases not matched to a gene: 5. The CDR3 nucleotides are TGTGCCAGCAGCCGTGGACAGGTTAACTATGGCTACACCTTC. It translates to CASSRGQVNYGYTF.

This clonotype counts as hyperexpanded (1% or more). The chain links TRBV12-3 or TRBV12-4 to TRBJ1-2; 7 nucleotides line up with TRBD1. This CDR3 comprises 14 residues. Unmatched junction bases numbered 7, after V lost 5 bases and J lost 4 bases. CDR3: CASSPRTGSYGYTF. CDR3 nucleotides: TGTGCCAGCAGTCCGCGGACAGGATCCTATGGCTACACCTTC.

This clonotype rates as large. V gene TRBV12-3 or TRBV12-4 combines with J gene TRBJ1-2; D is uncertain. This CDR3 contains 14 residues. V was pared by 5 bases and J by 3 bases, with 13 bases between. Written as DNA, the CDR3 is TGTGCCAGCAGTACCCCGGACGGCTACTATGGCTACACCTTC. Amino acids: CASSTPDGYYGYTF.

This clonotype is deemed medium-sized. V gene TRBV12-3 or TRBV12-4 combines with J gene TRBJ1-2; D is possibly TRBD1 (5 bases). The CDR3 is made up of 13 amino acids. Deletions cut 1 base from V and 4 bases from J, with 7 bases between. The CDR3 DNA sequence: TGTGCCAGCAGTTTAGTAGGGGCCTATGGCTACACCTTC. It translates to CASSLVGAYGYTF.

By its share, this clonotype is large. The chain has TRBV12-3 or TRBV12-4 and TRBJ1-2; weak D call: TRBD1 (6 bases). V was shortened by 3 bases and J by 7 bases, with 6 bases between the two germline ends. The CDR3 is made up of 11 amino acids. The CDR3 DNA reads TGTGCCAGCAGTTTCAGGGGTGGCTACACCTTC. Translated: CASSFRGGYTF.

This clonotype is judged large. This chain joins TRBV12-3 or TRBV12-4 and TRBJ1-2; no reliable D call. CDR3 length: 13 residues. Between the trimmed V and J ends, which lost 3 bases and 6 bases, there was a span of 11 bases. The CDR3 coding sequence is TGTGCCAGCAGTTTCGGCAGCTCCGATGGCTACACCTTC. This codes for CASSFGSSDGYTF.

This clonotype is large (0.1 to 1%) within its sample. The chain combines TRBV12-3 or TRBV12-4 with TRBJ1-2; TRBD1 aligns across 8 bases. The CDR3 runs to 15 residues. V shed 5 bases and J 4 bases; nucleotides not matched to a gene: 9. The CDR3, as DNA: TGTGCCAGCAGTACAGGACAGGGCAGGATCTATGGCTACACCTTC. It specifies CASSTGQGRIYGYTF.

In its sample, this clonotype ranks as large. The chain joins TRBV12-3 or TRBV12-4 to TRBJ1-2, with a weak D call TRBD1 (5 bases). Trimming stripped 5 bases from V and 7 bases from J, with 14 bases between. The CDR3 has 13 amino acids. The CDR3 region is CASSDQGMFGYTF. In DNA form, the CDR3 reads TGTGCCAGCAGTGATCAGGGAATGTTTGGCTACACCTTC.

This clonotype is judged large. The V call is TRBV12-3 or TRBV12-4, the J call TRBJ1-2; weak D call: TRBD1 (6 bases). This CDR3 spans 13 amino acids. The germline V and J ends were trimmed by 7 bases and 6 bases, with 15 bases remaining between them. CDR3 nucleotide sequence: TGTGCCAGCAACCAACAGGGTGGACATGGCTACACCTTC. It yields the protein CASNQQGGHGYTF.

This clonotype is classed as large. The chain recombines TRBV12-3 or TRBV12-4 with TRBJ1-2; 10 bases line up with TRBD1. This CDR3 spans 14 amino acids. V lost 5 bases to trimming and J lost 4 bases; unmatched junction nucleotides: 4. The CDR3 protein is CASSEGQGSYGYTF. The CDR3 coding sequence is TGTGCCAGCAGTGAGGGACAGGGGAGCTATGGCTACACCTTC.

By share, this clonotype counts as large. This chain uses TRBV12-3 or TRBV12-4 with TRBJ1-2; D unresolved. The V and J ends lost 1 base and 8 bases respectively, with 8 bases between them. The CDR3 sequence is 12 residues long. CDR3 protein: CASSLGFGGYTF. CDR3 DNA: TGTGCCAGCAGTTTAGGATTCGGCGGCTACACCTTC.

This clonotype is labeled large. This rearrangement joins TRBV12-3 or TRBV12-4 to TRBJ1-2; D possibly corresponds to TRBD1 (5 bases). This CDR3 region has 15 residues. V was cut by 5 bases and J by 2 bases, with 15 bases left in between. Here the CDR3 DNA reads TGTGCCAGCAGTCTCCGGGACCGCTTGAACTATGGCTACACCTTC. Protein product: CASSLRDRLNYGYTF.

This clonotype is categorized as large. The chain recombines TRBV12-3 or TRBV12-4 with TRBJ1-2; D remains ambiguous. This CDR3 spans 12 amino acids. V was trimmed by 5 bases and J by 5 bases, leaving 9 bases between them. The CDR3 DNA sequence: TGTGCCAGCAGTGCTGAAGGGTATGGCTACACCTTC. Translating it yields CASSAEGYGYTF.

Sample share makes this clonotype hyperexpanded. This chain connects TRBV12-3 or TRBV12-4 to TRBJ1-2; D is unresolved. Trimming took 4 bases from V and 4 from J, leaving 10 bases between them. The CDR3 is made up of 13 amino acids. The CDR3 DNA reads TGTGCCAGCAGTTCCGGTCAGACCTATGGCTACACCTTC. This sequence encodes CASSSGQTYGYTF.

This clonotype is judged large. The V call is TRBV12-3 or TRBV12-4, the J call TRBJ1-2; perhaps TRBD1 as D (5 bases). V shed 8 bases and J shed 3 bases, with 13 bases lying between them. The CDR3 loop spans 13 amino acids. The CDR3 bases are TGTGCCAGCCGGCGGGGCAGGGACTATGGCTACACCTTC. This encodes CASRRGRDYGYTF.

Relative to its sample, this clonotype is large (0.1 to 1%). The V gene is TRBV12-3 or TRBV12-4, the J gene TRBJ1-2; D not resolved. V was trimmed by 5 bases and J by 7 bases, leaving 14 bases between them. The CDR3 covers 13 residues. CDR3 nucleotide sequence: TGTGCCAGCAGTACCGGACCGGGCACTGGCTACACCTTC. It is translated as CASSTGPGTGYTF.

In its sample, this clonotype ranks as large. The genes are TRBV12-3 or TRBV12-4 and TRBJ1-2, with D tentatively TRBD1 (5 bases). This CDR3 has 12 residues. V lost 5 bases, J lost 8 bases, and 12 bases lay in between. The CDR3 DNA follows: TGTGCCAGCAGTCCGCCGGGGCGCGGCTACACCTTC. As protein: CASSPPGRGYTF.

This clonotype is judged large. The gene calls are TRBV12-3 or TRBV12-4 and TRBJ1-2; tentatively, D is TRBD1 (6 bases). The CDR3 is 16 amino acids. The V end lost 5 bases, the J end lost 2 bases, and 18 bases lay between the germline ends. The CDR3, as DNA: TGTGCCAGCAGTCCAAGACAGGTCCCTCAGAACTATGGCTACACCTTC. It encodes CASSPRQVPQNYGYTF.

This clonotype counts as large. V and J are TRBV12-3 or TRBV12-4 and TRBJ1-2; no definite D call. The CDR3 length is 13 residues. Trimming shortened V by 1 base and J by 4 bases, and 7 bases separated the two germline ends. CDR3 DNA sequence: TGTGCCAGCAGTTTAGAGGAGGGCTATGGCTACACCTTC. Translated, it gives CASSLEEGYGYTF.

In this sample, this clonotype is large (0.1 to 1%). The rearrangement joins TRBV12-3 or TRBV12-4 to TRBJ1-2; no firm D call. The CDR3 totals 13 residues. Trimming took off 3 bases at V and 8 bases at J, with 13 bases between the two ends. The CDR3 DNA is TGTGCCAGCAGTTTTGAGTGGGGTGGCGGCTACACCTTC. This gives the protein CASSFEWGGGYTF.

This clonotype is large by share. This chain joins TRBV12-3 or TRBV12-4 and TRBJ1-2; D is undetermined. Between the trimmed V and J ends, which lost 3 bases and 2 bases, there was a span of 4 bases. The CDR3 consists of 12 residues. The chain's CDR3 is CASSFGNYGYTF. CDR3 nucleotide sequence: TGTGCCAGCAGTTTTGGGAACTATGGCTACACCTTC.